The TCR beta chain described here comes from a study of blood T cell repertoires in COVID-19. Methods used by the authors: The assay estimated nucleated cells by amplifying reference gene primers. Using immunoSEQ multiplex PCR, the repertoire was profiled, and TCRdb retains in-frame clones only, with some absent. The D gene and trimming were derived from the DNA, and the V and J assignments and clone size from that table. The sample includes approximately 460,000 clones, 89% seen only once; the top ten take around 0.95%. The V gene end was trimmed by 5 bases and the J gene end by 2 bases; junction bases not matched to a gene: 14. The CDR3 contains 17 residues. Looked up from germline, CDR1 is LNHDA and CDR2 is SQIVND (reference sequence).

Specimen: peripheral blood. This clonotype was sampled from a man younger than 30 with COVID-19, enrolled during active disease. The V and J genes are TRBV19 and TRBJ2-7; 8 bases are a match to TRBD1. Here the CDR3 reads CASSVPSGTGGTYEQYF. The DNA for the CDR3 is TGTGCCAGTAGTGTCCCCTCCGGGACAGGCGGAACCTACGAGCAGTACTTC.